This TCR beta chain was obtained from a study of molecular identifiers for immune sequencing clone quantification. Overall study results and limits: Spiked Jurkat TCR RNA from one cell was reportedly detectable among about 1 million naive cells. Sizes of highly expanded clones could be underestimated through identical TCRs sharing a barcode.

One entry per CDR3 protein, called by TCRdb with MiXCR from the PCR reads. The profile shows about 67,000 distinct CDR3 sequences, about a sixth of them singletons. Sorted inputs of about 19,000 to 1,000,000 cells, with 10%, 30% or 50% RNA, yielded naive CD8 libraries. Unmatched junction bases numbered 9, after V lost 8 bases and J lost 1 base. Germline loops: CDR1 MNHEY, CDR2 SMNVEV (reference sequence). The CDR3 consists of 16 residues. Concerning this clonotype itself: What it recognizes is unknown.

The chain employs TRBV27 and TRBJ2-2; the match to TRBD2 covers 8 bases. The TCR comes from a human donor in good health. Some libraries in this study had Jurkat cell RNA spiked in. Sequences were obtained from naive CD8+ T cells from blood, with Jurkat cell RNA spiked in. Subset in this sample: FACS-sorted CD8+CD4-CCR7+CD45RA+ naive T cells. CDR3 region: CASLDRAGGNTGELFF. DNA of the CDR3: TGTGCCAGCTTAGACCGGGCGGGAGGGAACACCGGGGAGCTGTTTTTT.